This T cell receptor beta chain was retrieved from a study of Ad26.COV2.S vaccination and SARS-CoV-2 variants. Overall study context: Donor was assigned to the Ad26.COV2.S arm of trial COV1001. By the intramuscular route, Ad26.COV2.S was given once, or twice 56 days apart.

V lost 6 bases, J lost 1 base, and 15 bases lay in between. This CDR3 has 15 residues. From germline, CDR1 is KGHSH and CDR2 LQKENI. This clone was detected only a few times. Treatment noted: roughly 18 received Ad26.COV2.S at low or high dose, single or two shots; 5 received placebo; per-sample allocation not given. The samples were gathered on day 63 after the first injection of vaccine or placebo. An Ad26 vector expressing Wuhan-strain SARS-CoV-2 spike served as the vaccine. Assay used: immunoSEQ multiplex PCR; TCRdb lists only in-frame clones, some missing. The table shows about 440,000 clones, with less than 95% occurring only once.

This sequence originates from a person aged 18-60 years who received the Ad26.COV2.S COVID-19 vaccine or a placebo. The chain couples TRBV18 to TRBJ1-1; D uncertain. Here the sequenced sample was peripheral blood, taken in a trial of Ad26.COV2.S vaccine versus placebo. CDR3 bases: TGTGCCAGCTCCCCATTTTCGGGGAGGAACACTGAAGCTTTCTTT. This translates into CASSPFSGRNTEAFF.